The 9 T cell receptor beta chains below come from one sample, sequenced in a study of response to subunit inactivated influenza vaccine. From the RT-PCR reads, TCRdb called clonotypes with MiXCR, one entry per CDR3 protein. This repertoire shows about 520,000 distinct CDR3 sequences, about 7.2% found once; its top ten account for over 10%. The sequenced sample was PBMCs from blood, obtained approximately 25 months after vaccination. The receptors here all came from a man aged 50 to 69 who received an inactivated influenza vaccine.

This clonotype was recorded many times. J is TRBJ2-3 and V is TRBV20-1; D is unresolved. The V gene lost 3 bases and the J gene lost 1 base, with 11 bases spanning the gap. The V gene's germline CDR1 is DFQATT and CDR2 SNEGSKA (reference sequence). CDR3 length: 14 amino acids. The CDR3 sequence: CSASHPTRTDTQYF. Written as DNA, the CDR3 is TGCAGTGCTAGTCACCCCACTCGCACAGATACGCAGTATTTT.

This clonotype has at least ten counts. J is TRBJ1-1 and V is TRBV5-1; D perhaps matches TRBD1 (5 bases). Deletions cut 0 bases from V and 4 bases from J, with 10 bases between. This CDR3 has 14 residues. The germline V gene encodes CDR1 SGHRS and CDR2 YFSETQ. The CDR3 DNA reads TGCGCCAGCAGCTTGGCCGGGGGTAGCACTGAAGCTTTCTTT. Amino acid sequence: CASSLAGGSTEAFF.

This clonotype was counted a few times. The chain employs TRBV6-6 and TRBJ1-6; a weak D match, TRBD1 (5 bases). The V end was cut by 6 bases, the J end by 6 bases, with 9 bases between. CDR1 is MNHNY and CDR2 is SVGAGI in the germline V gene (reference sequence). This CDR3 has 13 residues. CDR3 amino acids: CASRRDGNSPLHF. In DNA, the CDR3 is TGTGCCAGCAGACGGGACGGTAATTCACCCCTCCACTTT.

This clonotype was found many times. The chain combines TRBV7-2 with TRBJ2-7; tentatively, D is TRBD2 (5 bases). There are 14 residues in the CDR3. Trimming stripped 3 bases from V and 1 base from J, with 10 bases between. CDR1 and CDR2 (germline): SGHTA, FQGNSA. The CDR3: CASSFTGMSYEQYF. The CDR3 DNA follows: TGTGCCAGCAGCTTTACCGGGATGTCCTACGAGCAGTACTTC.

This clonotype was counted a few times. This rearrangement joins TRBV14 to TRBJ2-3, with D possibly being TRBD1 (6 bases). V lost 4 bases and J lost 0, with 14 bases in between. CDR3 length: 16 residues. Germline V gene sequence: CDR1 SGHDN, CDR2 FVKESK. The chain's CDR3 is CASSPRTVYSTDTQYF. CDR3 sequence (DNA): TGTGCCAGCAGCCCGCGGACAGTTTATAGCACAGATACGCAGTATTTT.

This chain links TRBV29-1 with TRBJ2-2; D gene uncertain. V was shortened by 7 bases and J by 1 base, with 4 bases between the two germline ends. Germline CDR1 and CDR2: SQVTM and ANQGSEA. The CDR3 loop spans 11 amino acids. The CDR3 sequence is CSAKNTGELFF. The DNA for the CDR3 is TGCAGCGCTAAGAACACCGGGGAGCTGTTTTTT.

This clonotype was detected ten times or more. V and J are TRBV12-3 or TRBV12-4 and TRBJ1-5, with 9 positions matching TRBD1. V shed 6 bases, J shed 3 bases, and the junction held 6 bases outside the gene matches. This CDR3 is 15 amino acids long. CDR3 sequence reads: CASSTGGRYNQPQHF. As DNA, the CDR3 is TGTGCCAGCAGCACAGGGGGCCGGTACAATCAGCCCCAGCATTTT.

This rearrangement joins TRBV2 to TRBJ2-5, with 11 nucleotides matching TRBD1. V lost 6 bases, J lost 5 bases, and 5 bases stayed unmatched. The germline gives CDR1 SNHLY, CDR2 FYNNEI. This CDR3 region has 14 residues. DNA for the CDR3: TGTGCCAGCAGGCTGGACAGGGGGCTGGAGACCCAGTACTTC. This sequence encodes CASRLDRGLETQYF.

At least ten counts were recorded for this clonotype. This rearrangement joins TRBV20-1 to TRBJ2-5; 9 nucleotides match TRBD2. J lost 5 bases, V lost 3 bases, and 10 bases had no gene match. The CDR3 length is 15 residues. From germline, CDR1 is DFQATT and CDR2 SNEGSKA (reference sequence). CDR3 sequence: CSASLGLALGETQYF. The CDR3 coding sequence is TGCAGTGCTAGCCTTGGACTAGCGTTGGGGGAGACCCAGTACTTC.